Below, 22 T cell receptor beta chains from the same sample are listed, as sequenced in a study of cytomegalovirus exposure and HLA in healthy donors. PCR employed 60 Vbeta and 13 Jbeta primers. Sequencing used immunoSEQ multiplex PCR; TCRdb keeps in-frame clones, though not all of them. The repertoire holds 140,000 to 150,000 clones, with 77% as singletons. Sample: PBMCs. The receptors originated from a male donor in good health and CMV-seronegative.

V gene TRBV4-1 combines with J gene TRBJ2-3, with TRBD2 matching over 8 bases. The CDR3 has 15 residues. CDR1 is MGHRA, CDR2 YSYEKL, per germline. J gave up 4 bases and V 0 bases, and 3 bases lay outside the gene matches. CDR3 protein: CASSQDGRGADTQYF. DNA of the CDR3: TGCGCCAGCAGCCAAGATGGGCGGGGGGCAGATACGCAGTATTTT.

The rearrangement links TRBV7-2 to TRBJ1-2, with 7 bases that match TRBD1. This CDR3 is 13 amino acids long. J was trimmed by 3 bases and V by 5 bases; bases with no gene match: 3. Germline CDR1 is SGHTA and CDR2 is FQGNSA. CDR3 region: CASSPDRDYGYTF. CDR3 sequence (DNA): TGTGCCAGCAGCCCCGACAGGGACTATGGCTACACCTTC.

The J gene is TRBJ2-4, the V gene TRBV5-6; 12 bases align to TRBD2. Germline V gene data show CDR1 as SGHDT and CDR2 as YYEEEE. The CDR3 spans 17 residues. V lost 0 bases to trimming and J lost 1 base; unmatched junction nucleotides: 2. The CDR3 DNA reads as TGTGCCAGCAGCTTGGGACTAGCGGGAGTGGCCAAAAACATTCAGTACTTC. Its translation is CASSLGLAGVAKNIQYF.

This clone showed up just a few times. CDR3 sequence: CASSIGQGAGYTF. DNA for the CDR3: TGTGCCAGCAGTATTGGACAGGGAGCCGGCTACACCTTC. The chain carries TRBV2 and TRBJ1-2; 8 nucleotides align to TRBD1. This CDR3 contains 13 residues. Germline V lookup: CDR1 SNHLY, CDR2 FYNNEI. With 5 bases clipped from V and 8 bases from J, the junction kept 7 bases outside the gene matches.

The genes are TRBV6-6 and TRBJ2-1; the match to TRBD1 covers 7 bases. The CDR3 loop spans 15 amino acids. Germline V gene data show CDR1 as MNHNY and CDR2 as SVGAGI (reference sequence). The V gene end was trimmed by 6 bases and the J gene end by 0 bases; junction bases not matched to a gene: 5. CDR3 loop: CASRLQGSSYNEQFF. The CDR3 nucleotides read TGTGCCAGCAGATTACAGGGGAGCTCCTACAATGAGCAGTTCTTC.

The chain joins TRBV6-1 to TRBJ2-1; TRBD1 matches at 8 bases. There are 15 residues in the CDR3. Germline values: CDR1 MNHNS, CDR2 SASEGT. V was pared by 6 bases and J by 6 bases, with 10 bases of the junction left unmatched. The CDR3 DNA sequence: TGTGCCAGCAGAATCTTGGACAGGGAAAGCAATGAGCAGTTCTTC. Translation gives CASRILDRESNEQFF.

The chain joins TRBV6-5 to TRBJ2-5; 8 nucleotides match TRBD1. CDR1 is MNHEY, CDR2 SVGAGI, per germline. Trimming at V came to 4 bases and at J to 3 bases, leaving 7 bases not matched to a gene. The CDR3 loop spans 15 amino acids. CDR3 protein: CASSWAGGMKETQYF. In DNA form, the CDR3 reads TGTGCCAGCAGTTGGGCAGGGGGCATGAAAGAGACCCAGTACTTC.

This chain links TRBV6-5 with TRBJ2-1, with 7 nucleotides matching TRBD2. V trimming: 6 bases; J trimming: 15 bases; junction bases outside the gene matches: 8. Germline V CDR1 and CDR2: MNHEY, SVGAGI. This CDR3 spans 11 amino acids. CDR3 loop: CASSLGLDRFF. The CDR3 nucleotides are TGTGCCAGCAGCCTCGGACTAGACCGGTTCTTC.

This chain joins TRBV12-5 and TRBJ2-7; 7 bases agree with TRBD1. Germline trimming cut 0 bases from V and 0 bases from J; bases unmatched to any gene: 8. Germline-derived CDR1 and CDR2 are LGHNT and FRNRAP. The CDR3 consists of 17 residues. The CDR3 loop is CASGLVPPGQRSYEQYF. The CDR3 coding sequence is TGTGCTAGTGGTTTGGTACCTCCGGGACAGCGCTCCTACGAGCAGTACTTC.

This clone was observed once. The J gene is TRBJ2-6, the V gene TRBV2, with TRBD1 matching over 8 bases. Looked up from germline, CDR1 is SNHLY and CDR2 is FYNNEI. The V gene end was trimmed by 5 bases and the J gene end by 1 base; junction bases not matched to a gene: 1. This CDR3 region has 15 residues. CDR3 DNA sequence: TGTGCCAGCAGTACAGGGGGGTCTGGGGCCAACGTCCTGACTTTC. Encoded protein: CASSTGGSGANVLTF. The variable domain in full, completed from reference TRBV2 and TRBJ2-6, reads EPEVTQTPSHQVTQMGQEVILRCVPISNHLYFYWYRQILGQKVEFLVSFYNNEISEKSEIFDDQFSVERPDGSNFTLKIRSTKLEDSAMYFCASSTGGSGANVLTFGAGSRLTVL.

V and J are TRBV23-1 and TRBJ2-7; 8 bases are shared with TRBD1. TRBV23-1 is noted as an ORF with a role that remains uncertain. The junction had 8 bases not matched to a gene; V was cut back by 0 bases and J by 4 bases. The CDR3 runs 16 residues. The CDR3 sequence: CASSQSVTGDRYEQYF. The CDR3 DNA reads as TGCGCCAGCAGTCAATCGGTGACAGGGGATAGGTACGAGCAGTACTTC.

The chain links TRBV7-8 to TRBJ2-7; TRBD2 matches 15 bases. Germline CDR1 and CDR2: SGHVS and FQNEAQ. This CDR3 region has 19 residues. The V segment lost 5 bases and the J segment 4 bases; nucleotides outside the gene matches: 15. In DNA form, the CDR3 reads TGTGCCAGCAGCGCCGGGGGCGTTGGGACTAGCGGGAGGCCATACGAGCAGTACTTC. This codes for CASSAGGVGTSGRPYEQYF.

This sequence joins TRBV7-9 and TRBJ1-1; 9 nucleotides line up with TRBD1. Germline values: CDR1 SEHNR, CDR2 FQNEAQ (reference sequence). The CDR3 is 17 amino acids. V lost 6 bases to trimming and J lost 1 base; unmatched junction nucleotides: 12. Here the CDR3 reads CASRPQGAQLGNTEAFF. DNA of the CDR3: TGTGCCAGCAGGCCACAGGGGGCGCAGCTTGGGAACACTGAAGCTTTCTTT. Together with reference TRBV7-9 and TRBJ1-1, the CDR3 gives the full variable domain: DTGVSQNPRHKITKRGQNVTFRCDPISEHNRLYWYRQTLGQGPEFLTYFQNEAQLEKSRLLSDRFSAERPKGSFSTLEIQRTEQGDSAMYLCASRPQGAQLGNTEAFFGQGTRLTVV.

The rearrangement uses TRBV25-1 and TRBJ2-3, with a weak D call TRBD1 (6 bases). Trimming took 1 base from V and 1 from J, leaving 15 bases between them. The germline gives CDR1 MGHDK, CDR2 SYGVNS. The CDR3 extends over 17 amino acids. CDR3 residues: CASSESQGTVGTDTQYF. The CDR3 bases are TGTGCCAGCAGTGAATCCCAGGGGACGGTCGGCACAGATACGCAGTATTTT.

CDR3 amino acids: CASSPPGPARGNTIYF. In DNA form, the CDR3 reads TGTGCCAGCTCACCACCCGGTCCCGCGAGAGGAAACACCATATATTTT. The chain joins TRBV18 to TRBJ1-3; no definite D call. Trimming removed 0 bases at V and 4 bases at J, with 13 bases between. The germline gives CDR1 KGHSH, CDR2 LQKENI. This CDR3 spans 16 amino acids.

The rearrangement joins TRBV19 to TRBJ1-2; no clear D gene. V lost 7 bases and J 0 bases, leaving 18 bases between the germline ends. Per germline, CDR1 LNHDA and CDR2 SQIVND (reference sequence). The length of the CDR3 is 16 residues. The CDR3 DNA follows: TGTGCCAGTATCCCCGCGACCGAGGTTCCTAACTATGGCTACACCTTC. Protein: CASIPATEVPNYGYTF.

CDR3 residues: CASSYTPSAFFDEQYF. In DNA form, the CDR3 reads TGTGCCAGCAGCTATACTCCTAGCGCCTTTTTCGACGAGCAGTACTTC. The rearrangement links TRBV27 to TRBJ2-7, with D perhaps matching TRBD2 (6 bases). Per germline, CDR1 MNHEY and CDR2 SMNVEV (reference sequence). The V gene lost 6 bases and the J gene lost 5 bases, with 23 bases spanning the gap. The CDR3 is 16 residues long.

The genes are TRBV7-8 and TRBJ2-3; TRBD2 aligns across 7 bases. The trim removed 4 bases at V and 6 bases at J, leaving 4 bases unmatched. CDR3 length equals 13 residues. Germline CDR1 and CDR2: SGHVS and FQNEAQ. The CDR3 region is CASSSSGTDTQYF. The CDR3 bases are TGTGCCAGCAGCTCGAGCGGGACTGATACGCAGTATTTT.

V is TRBV5-1 and J is TRBJ2-3; tentatively, D is TRBD1 (6 bases). The ends were cut back, 3 bases at V and 5 bases at J, with 19 bases in the middle. The CDR3 has 16 amino acids. Per the germline V gene, CDR1 is SGHRS and CDR2 is YFSETQ. The CDR3 region is CASSSTGVVPQDTQYF. The CDR3, as DNA: TGCGCCAGCAGCTCGACAGGAGTCGTTCCCCAAGATACGCAGTATTTT.

This clone was found once. The J gene is TRBJ2-7, the V gene TRBV10-2, with a possible D match to TRBD1 (6 bases). Trimming cost V 10 bases and J 0 bases, with 16 bases left between them. This CDR3 is built from 14 residues. Germline CDR1 reads WSHSY; CDR2 reads SAAADI. CDR3 DNA sequence: TGCGCCACCAACGACAGGTCCAGCTCCTACGAGCAGTACTTC. Protein sequence: CATNDRSSSYEQYF.

This rearrangement joins TRBV18 to TRBJ2-3; 10 bases map to TRBD2. Germline CDR1 and CDR2: KGHSH and LQKENI. The ends lost 0 bases at V and 2 bases at J; junction bases unmatched: 17. The CDR3 runs 21 residues. CDR3 sequence reads: CASSPPFHILSGRADTDTQYF. DNA of the CDR3: TGTGCCAGCTCACCACCGTTTCATATTTTGAGCGGGAGGGCAGACACAGATACGCAGTATTTT.

The chain carries TRBV6-1 and TRBJ1-6; maybe TRBD1 (6 bases). The CDR3 runs to 15 residues. Germline V gives CDR1 MNHNS, CDR2 SASEGT. The V and J ends lost 7 bases and 0 bases respectively, with 10 bases between them. CDR3 residues: CASIHRDSYNSPLHF. In DNA form, the CDR3 reads TGTGCCAGCATCCACAGGGACTCCTATAATTCACCCCTCCACTTT.